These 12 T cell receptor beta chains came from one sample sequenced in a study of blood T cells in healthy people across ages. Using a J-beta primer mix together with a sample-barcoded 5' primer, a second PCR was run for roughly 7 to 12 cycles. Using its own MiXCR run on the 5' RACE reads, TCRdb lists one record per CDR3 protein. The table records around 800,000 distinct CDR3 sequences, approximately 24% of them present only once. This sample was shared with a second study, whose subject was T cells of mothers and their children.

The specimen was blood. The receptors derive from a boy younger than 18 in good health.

The CDR3 loop is CASSYSGTSGETQYF. For the CDR3, the DNA is TGTGCCAGCAGTTACTCGGGGACTAGCGGGGAGACCCAGTACTTC. The V call is TRBV6-5, the J call TRBJ2-5; 12 bases match TRBD2. Germline CDR1 is MNHEY and CDR2 is SVGAGI. This CDR3 has 15 amino acids. V lost 0 bases and J lost 5; bases outside the gene matches: 1.

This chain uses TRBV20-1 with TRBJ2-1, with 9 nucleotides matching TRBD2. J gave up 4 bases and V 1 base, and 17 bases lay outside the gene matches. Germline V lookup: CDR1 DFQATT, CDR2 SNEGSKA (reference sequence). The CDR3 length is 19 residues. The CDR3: CSARVKAIRGGAEYNEQFF. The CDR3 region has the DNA TGCAGTGCTAGAGTGAAGGCGATTCGCGGGGGGGCGGAATACAATGAGCAGTTCTTC.

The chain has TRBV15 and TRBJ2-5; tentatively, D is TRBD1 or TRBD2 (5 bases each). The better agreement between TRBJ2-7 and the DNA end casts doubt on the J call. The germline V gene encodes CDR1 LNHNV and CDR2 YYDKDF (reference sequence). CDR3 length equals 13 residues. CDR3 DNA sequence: TGTGCCACCAGCAGAGAGGGGGTGTACGAGCAGTACTTC. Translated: CATSREGVYEQYF.

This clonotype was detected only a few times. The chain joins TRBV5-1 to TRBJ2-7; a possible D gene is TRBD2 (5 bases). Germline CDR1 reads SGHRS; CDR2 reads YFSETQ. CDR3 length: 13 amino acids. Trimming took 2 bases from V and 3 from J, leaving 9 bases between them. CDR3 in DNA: TGCGCCAGCAGCTTTGGACTTCACTACGAGCAGTACTTC. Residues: CASSFGLHYEQYF.

The CDR3, as DNA: TGCGCCAGCAGCCAGGGTCAGGGATCCTTCTATGGCTACACCTTC. Encoded protein: CASSQGQGSFYGYTF. The V and J genes are TRBV4-1 and TRBJ1-2; D perhaps matches TRBD1 (5 bases). The CDR3 has 15 residues. V was pared by 3 bases and J by 4 bases, with 15 bases between. The germline V gene has CDR1 MGHRA and CDR2 YSYEKL.

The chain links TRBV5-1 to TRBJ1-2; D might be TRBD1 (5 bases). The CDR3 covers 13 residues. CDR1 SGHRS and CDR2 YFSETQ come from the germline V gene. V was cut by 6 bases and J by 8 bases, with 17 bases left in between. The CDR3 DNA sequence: TGCGCCAGCAACCAGGAGGCAGGGCGAGGCTACACCTTC. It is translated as CASNQEAGRGYTF.

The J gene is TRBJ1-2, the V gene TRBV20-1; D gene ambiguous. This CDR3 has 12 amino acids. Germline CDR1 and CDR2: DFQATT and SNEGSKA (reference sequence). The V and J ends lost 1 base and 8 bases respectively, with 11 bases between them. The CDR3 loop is CSARGVAEGYTF. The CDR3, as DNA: TGCAGTGCTAGAGGGGTGGCAGAGGGCTACACCTTC.

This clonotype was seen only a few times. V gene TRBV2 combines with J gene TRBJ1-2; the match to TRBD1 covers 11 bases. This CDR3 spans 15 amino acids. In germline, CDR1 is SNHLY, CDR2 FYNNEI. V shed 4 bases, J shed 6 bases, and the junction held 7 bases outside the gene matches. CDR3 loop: CASSAYPGQGDGYTF. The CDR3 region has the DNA TGTGCCAGCAGTGCGTACCCGGGACAGGGGGATGGCTACACCTTC.

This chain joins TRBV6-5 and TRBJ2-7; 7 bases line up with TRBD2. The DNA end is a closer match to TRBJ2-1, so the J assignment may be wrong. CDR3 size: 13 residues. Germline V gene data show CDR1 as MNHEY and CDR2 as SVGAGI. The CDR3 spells CASRETSLNEQFF. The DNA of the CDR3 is TGTGCCAGCAGGGAGACTAGCCTCAATGAGCAGTTCTTC.

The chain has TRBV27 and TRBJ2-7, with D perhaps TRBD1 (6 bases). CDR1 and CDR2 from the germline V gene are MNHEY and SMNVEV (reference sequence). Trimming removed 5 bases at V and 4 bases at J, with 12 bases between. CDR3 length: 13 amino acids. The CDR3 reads CASSVTRGYEQYF. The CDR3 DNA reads TGTGCCAGCAGTGTGACAAGGGGGTACGAGCAGTACTTC.

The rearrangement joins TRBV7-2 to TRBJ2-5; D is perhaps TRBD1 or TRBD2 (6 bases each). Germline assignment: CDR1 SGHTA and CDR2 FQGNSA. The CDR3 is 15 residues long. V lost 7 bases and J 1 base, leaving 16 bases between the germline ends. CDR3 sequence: CASTPRGGSQETQYF. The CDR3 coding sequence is TGTGCCAGCACCCCACGAGGGGGGAGCCAAGAGACCCAGTACTTC.

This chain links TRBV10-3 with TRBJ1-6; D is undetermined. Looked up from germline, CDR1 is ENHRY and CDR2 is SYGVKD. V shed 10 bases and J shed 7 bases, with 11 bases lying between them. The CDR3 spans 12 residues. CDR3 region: CATARPNSPLHF. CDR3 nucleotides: TGTGCCACCGCAAGGCCGAATTCACCCCTCCACTTT.